The 9 T cell receptor beta chains in this list originate from one sample, sequenced in a study of radiation and T cells in renal cell carcinoma. TCRdb's copy holds only in-frame clones and misses some; the assay was immunoSEQ multiplex PCR. Seen here are approximately 170,000 clones, 88% observed once, and the top ten hold roughly 10%. Documented time point: blood 4 weeks post-SBRT, at nephrectomy. The treatment denotes: 15 Gy SBRT to primary tumor, nephrectomy 4 weeks later. The specimen was blood, collected from a patient whose treatment included radiotherapy and nephrectomy. These receptors were collected from a woman between 45 and 65 years old with renal cell carcinoma.

The chain combines TRBV7-9 with TRBJ2-1; either TRBD1 or TRBD2 may fit D (5 bases each). V was pared by 2 bases and J by 9 bases, with 8 bases between. CDR1 SEHNR and CDR2 FQNEAQ come from the germline V gene (reference sequence). The CDR3 contains 12 residues. The CDR3 DNA reads TGTGCCAGCAGCTTACCCGGGGCTGAGCAGTTCTTC. Residues: CASSLPGAEQFF.

The CDR3 is CASSDEFSPLHF. The DNA of the CDR3 is TGTGCCAGCAGCGACGAGTTTTCACCCCTCCACTTT. V and J are TRBV9 and TRBJ1-6; D is unresolved. V gave up 3 bases and J gave up 9 bases, with 7 bases separating them. The CDR3 extends over 12 amino acids. CDR1 SGDLS and CDR2 YYNGEE come from the germline V gene.

This chain links TRBV6-1 with TRBJ1-3; no firm D call. CDR3 length equals 14 residues. Looked up from germline, CDR1 is MNHNS and CDR2 is SASEGT. With 4 bases removed from V and 0 bases from J, the gap between germline ends came to 7 bases. The CDR3 loop reads CASSGGYSGNTIYF. The CDR3 DNA follows: TGTGCCAGCAGTGGGGGATACTCTGGAAACACCATATATTTT.

The rearrangement uses TRBV7-3 and TRBJ2-1; 10 bases line up with TRBD2. The CDR3 has 13 residues. Germline V CDR1 and CDR2: SGHTA, FQGTGA. Trimming took 3 bases from V and 10 from J; bases not matched to a gene: 3. As DNA, the CDR3 is TGTGCCAGCAGCTTCAGCGGGGGGGCCGAGCAGTTCTTC. It specifies CASSFSGGAEQFF.

This clone turned up a few times. The chain recombines TRBV18 with TRBJ1-2; a possible D gene is TRBD1 (6 bases). Germline V lookup: CDR1 KGHSH, CDR2 LQKENI. The germline V and J ends were trimmed by 4 bases and 8 bases, with 17 bases remaining between them. The CDR3 is 14 residues long. CDR3 bases: TGTGCCAGCTCACGTAACAGGGAACTACAGGGCTACACCTTC. Translation gives CASSRNRELQGYTF.

This chain uses TRBV6-1 with TRBJ2-5; 8 bases are shared with TRBD2. Germline CDR1 reads MNHNS; CDR2 reads SASEGT. Trimming cost V 4 bases and J 1 base; bases outside gene matches: 2. The CDR3 has 14 amino acids. DNA for the CDR3: TGTGCCAGCAGTGTTAGCGGGACCCAAGAGACCCAGTACTTC. Translated: CASSVSGTQETQYF.

The J gene is TRBJ1-4, the V gene TRBV2; D is unresolved. The V end lost 8 bases, the J end lost 2 bases, and 9 bases lay between the germline ends. CDR1 is SNHLY and CDR2 is FYNNEI in the germline V gene. The CDR3 is 13 amino acids. The DNA of the CDR3 is TGTGCCAGCCGTTGGTGGACTAATGAAAAACTGTTTTTT. Residues: CASRWWTNEKLFF.

This chain uses TRBV21-1 with TRBJ2-7; no check of the table's D call, TRBD2, against the DNA was made. TRBV21-1 is a known pseudogene. There are 18 residues in the CDR3. DNA for the CDR3: TGTGCCAGCAGCTTGAAGAAAAAATCGAAAGGGAGGACCTACGAGCAGTACTTC. It is translated as CASSLKKKSKGRTYEQYF.

CDR3: CASSPTPTKSEQYF. The CDR3 DNA follows: TGTGCCAGCAGCCCTACACCGACTAAATCCGAGCAGTACTTC. V usage is TRBV5-4 and J usage is TRBJ2-7, with a weak D call TRBD2 (5 bases). This CDR3 has 14 amino acids. Germline-derived CDR1 and CDR2 are SGHNT and YYREEE (reference sequence). The V and J ends lost 4 bases and 6 bases respectively, with 17 bases between them. Full variable domain (remainder filled in from reference TRBV5-4 and TRBJ2-7): ETGVTQSPTHLIKTRGQQVTLRCSSQSGHNTVSWYQQALGQGPQFIFQYYREEENGRGNFPPRFSGLQFPNYSSELNVNALELDDSALYLCASSPTPTKSEQYFGPGTRLTVT.